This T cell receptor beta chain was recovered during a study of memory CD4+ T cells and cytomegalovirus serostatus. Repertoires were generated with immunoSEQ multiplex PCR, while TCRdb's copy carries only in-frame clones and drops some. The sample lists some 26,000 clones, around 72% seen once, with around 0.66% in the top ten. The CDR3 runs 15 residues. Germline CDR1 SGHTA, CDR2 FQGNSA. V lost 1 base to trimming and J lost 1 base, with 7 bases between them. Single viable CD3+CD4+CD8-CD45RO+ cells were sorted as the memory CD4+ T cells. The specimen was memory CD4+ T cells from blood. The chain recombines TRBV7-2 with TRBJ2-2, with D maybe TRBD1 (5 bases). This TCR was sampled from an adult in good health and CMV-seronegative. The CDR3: CASSLVRGNTGELFF. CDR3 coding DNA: TGTGCCAGCAGCTTAGTTAGGGGGAACACCGGGGAGCTGTTTTTT. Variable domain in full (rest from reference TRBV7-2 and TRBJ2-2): GAGVSQSPSNKVTEKGKDVELRCDPISGHTALYWYRQSLGQGLEFLIYFQGNSAPDKSGLPSDRFSAERTGGSVSTLTIQRTQQEDSAVYLCASSLVRGNTGELFFGEGSRLTVL.